This T cell receptor (beta chain) was identified in a study of blood T cell repertoires in COVID-19. The CDR3 loop spans 15 amino acids. Germline V gene lookup returns CDR1 LNHDA and CDR2 SQIVND (reference sequence). V lost 6 bases, J lost 5 bases, and 17 bases lay in between. TCRdb's copy holds only in-frame clones and misses some; the assay was immunoSEQ multiplex PCR. This table has 300,000 to 450,000 clones, around 87% appearing once. Recovered status applied to Cohort 3 donors who had two consecutive negative PCRs. It also applied to those with clearance or with symptom resolution. Sequenced: PBMCs or T cells enriched from blood (not recorded which). The source of this sequence is a young man who had recovered from COVID-19. The chain uses TRBV19 and TRBJ2-1; a weak D match, TRBD2 (6 bases). CDR3 sequence: CASRRPGLANNEQFF. For the CDR3, the DNA is TGTGCCAGTAGGAGACCGGGACTCGCTAACAATGAGCAGTTCTTC.